The 20 T cell receptor beta chains reported below all come from one sample, sequenced in a study of Ad26.COV2.S vaccination and SARS-CoV-2 variants. The treatment was: around 19 received Ad26.COV2.S at low or high dose, single or two shots; 5 received placebo; per-sample allocation not given. The samples were gathered on day 63 after the first injection of vaccine or placebo. The method was immunoSEQ multiplex PCR; TCRdb's version includes in-frame clones alone and lacks a portion of them. The data hold about 350,000 clones, with approximately 90% observed a single time. The sample here was peripheral blood, taken in a trial of Ad26.COV2.S vaccine versus placebo. The receptor set was obtained from a person aged 18-65 years who received the Ad26.COV2.S COVID-19 vaccine or a placebo.

The rearrangement joins TRBV5-6 to TRBJ2-3; 9 nucleotides agree with TRBD2. The V segment lost 4 bases and the J segment 4 bases; nucleotides outside the gene matches: 7. The CDR3 loop spans 15 amino acids. Germline CDR1 and CDR2: SGHDT and YYEEEE. CDR3 nucleotides: TGTGCCAGCAGCACCGAGCGGGAGGTACCAGATACGCAGTATTTT. Encoded protein: CASSTEREVPDTQYF.

The chain combines TRBV7-2 with TRBJ1-5; no reliable D call. V lost 1 base and J 7 bases, leaving 11 bases between the germline ends. Germline CDR1 reads SGHTA; CDR2 reads FQGNSA. The CDR3 has 14 amino acids. The CDR3 region is CASSLVGIGQPQHF. CDR3 DNA: TGTGCCAGCAGCTTAGTTGGGATCGGGCAGCCCCAGCATTTT.

The chain links TRBV5-1 to TRBJ1-4; D is unclear. This CDR3 is built from 15 residues. V was clipped by 5 bases and J by 10 bases, with 21 bases between them. The germline CDR1 and CDR2 sequences are SGHRS and YFSETQ. The CDR3 coding sequence is TGCGCCAGCAGGTACACGGGTGAGGGTTTCGGAAAACTGTTTTTT. As protein: CASRYTGEGFGKLFF.

J is TRBJ2-2 and V is TRBV6-1; D not resolved. In germline, CDR1 is MNHNS, CDR2 SASEGT. V gave up 1 base and J gave up 4 bases, with 4 bases separating them. The CDR3 is 13 residues long. The CDR3 nucleotides read TGTGCCAGCAGTGAAGGGTTCACCGGGGAGCTGTTTTTT. Encoded protein: CASSEGFTGELFF.

This clone was observed a few times. At the DNA level, this CDR3 is encoded by other sequences in the same sample as well. The rearrangement uses TRBV7-2 and TRBJ1-5; D might be TRBD1 (5 bases). Per the germline V gene, CDR1 is SGHTA and CDR2 is FQGNSA. The V and J ends lost 5 bases and 0 bases respectively, with 8 bases between them. The CDR3 sequence is 14 residues long. The CDR3 protein is CASSGTDSNQPQHF. In nucleotides, the CDR3 is TGTGCCAGCAGCGGGACGGATAGCAATCAGCCCCAGCATTTT.

The V call is TRBV4-3, the J call TRBJ1-2, with a tentative D call TRBD1 (5 bases). CDR1 LGHNA and CDR2 YSLEER come from the germline V gene. The V and J ends lost 1 base and 6 bases respectively, with 15 bases between them. The CDR3 totals 15 residues. In nucleotides, the CDR3 is TGCGCCAGCAGCCAAGGATCTGGAGGGGCCAATGGCTACACCTTC. This codes for CASSQGSGGANGYTF.

This chain joins TRBV14 and TRBJ2-2; the match to TRBD1 covers 8 bases. The CDR3 has 15 residues. V lost 2 bases, J lost 4 bases, and 3 bases stayed unmatched. Germline V CDR1 and CDR2: SGHDN, FVKESK. CDR3 protein: CASSQQGAFTGELFF. CDR3 nucleotides: TGTGCCAGCAGCCAACAGGGGGCTTTCACCGGGGAGCTGTTTTTT.

The chain has TRBV7-9 and TRBJ2-1; 12 bases map to TRBD2. With 2 bases clipped from V and 3 bases from J, the junction kept 11 bases outside the gene matches. Germline V gene lookup returns CDR1 SEHNR and CDR2 FQNEAQ (reference sequence). The CDR3 runs 19 residues. The CDR3 region is CASSLIRGTSGSIYNEQFF. CDR3 coding DNA: TGTGCCAGCAGCTTAATACGTGGGACTAGCGGGTCCATCTACAATGAGCAGTTCTTC.

This chain uses TRBV9 with TRBJ2-5; weak D call: TRBD1 (5 bases). The CDR3 is made up of 15 amino acids. V lost 1 base and J 3 bases, leaving 13 bases between the germline ends. The germline V gene encodes CDR1 SGDLS and CDR2 YYNGEE. DNA of the CDR3: TGTGCCAGCAGCGTATCGACACAGGCCAAAGAGACCCAGTACTTC. It specifies CASSVSTQAKETQYF.

The chain links TRBV7-2 to TRBJ1-3; no clear D. Trimming took off 0 bases at V and 0 bases at J, with 18 bases between the two ends. The CDR3 has 19 amino acids. Looked up from germline, CDR1 is SGHTA and CDR2 is FQGNSA. In nucleotides, the CDR3 is TGTGCCAGCAGCTTAGCGGGCGGAACCTCGCCCTCCTCTGGAAACACCATATATTTT. It is translated as CASSLAGGTSPSSGNTIYF.

V usage is TRBV6-6 and J usage is TRBJ2-7; D not resolved. V was trimmed by 6 bases and J by 1 base, leaving 4 bases between them. Germline-derived CDR1 and CDR2 are MNHNY and SVGAGI (reference sequence). This CDR3 contains 11 residues. In DNA, the CDR3 is TGTGCCAGCAGGGCTTCCTACGAGCAGTACTTC. Protein sequence: CASRASYEQYF.

The chain has TRBV19 and TRBJ2-5, with 10 bases fitting TRBD2. This CDR3 has 13 amino acids. Germline CDR1 and CDR2: LNHDA and SQIVND (reference sequence). The trim removed 4 bases at V and 5 bases at J, leaving 1 base unmatched. The CDR3: CASSTGLAETQYF. DNA of the CDR3: TGTGCCAGTAGTACGGGACTAGCGGAGACCCAGTACTTC.

The chain is built from TRBV5-5 and TRBJ2-5; D perhaps matches TRBD1 (5 bases). Germline-derived CDR1 and CDR2 are SGHKS and YYEKEE (reference sequence). The CDR3 consists of 15 residues. Trimming shortened V by 4 bases and J by 3 bases, and 16 bases separated the two germline ends. CDR3 nucleotides: TGTGCCAGCAGCCCCTCGGCGGCCAGGGAAGAGACCCAGTACTTC. It yields the protein CASSPSAAREETQYF.

The chain has TRBV14 and TRBJ2-6; the D is unclear. There are 14 residues in the CDR3. Germline CDR1 SGHDN, CDR2 FVKESK. Trimming pared 4 bases from V and 4 bases from J, leaving 8 bases between. Here the CDR3 reads CASSRLGGANVLTF. The CDR3 DNA sequence: TGTGCCAGCAGCCGGTTAGGGGGGGCCAACGTCCTGACTTTC.

The chain uses TRBV7-2 and TRBJ2-7, with D perhaps given as TRBD1 or TRBD2 (5 bases each). The CDR3 covers 15 residues. V was shortened by 3 bases and J by 5 bases, with 17 bases between the two germline ends. Per germline, CDR1 SGHTA and CDR2 FQGNSA. The CDR3 DNA reads TGTGCCAGCAGCTTCGGACCAGGGAGAGGCAACGAGCAGTACTTC. Translating it yields CASSFGPGRGNEQYF.

This chain links TRBV14 with TRBJ1-2, with TRBD1 matching over 7 bases. Germline-derived CDR1 and CDR2 are SGHDN and FVKESK. The trim removed 0 bases at V and 5 bases at J, leaving 6 bases unmatched. This CDR3 spans 15 amino acids. This CDR3 is CASSQETTGFYGYTF. The CDR3 region has the DNA TGTGCCAGCAGCCAAGAAACGACAGGGTTTTATGGCTACACCTTC.

This chain links TRBV15 with TRBJ1-6, with TRBD1 matching over 10 bases. CDR1 and CDR2 from the germline V gene are LNHNV and YYDKDF (reference sequence). The CDR3 covers 15 residues. Trimming cost V 1 base and J 9 bases; bases outside gene matches: 3. CDR3 coding DNA: TGTGCCACCAGCAGAGGACAGGGGGCCGTTTCACCCCTCCACTTT. Translation: CATSRGQGAVSPLHF.

The chain is built from TRBV7-9 and TRBJ2-1; D gene uncertain. CDR1 and CDR2 (germline): SEHNR, FQNEAQ (reference sequence). Trimming took 5 bases from V and 9 from J, leaving 8 bases between them. This CDR3 region has 11 residues. The CDR3 DNA reads as TGTGCCAGCAGCACCCAGGCTGAGCAGTTCTTC. Translated, it gives CASSTQAEQFF.

The sample holds one count of this clone. J is TRBJ2-7 and V is TRBV19; 10 positions agree with TRBD1. This CDR3 region has 14 residues. CDR1 LNHDA and CDR2 SQIVND come from the germline V gene (reference sequence). The V gene end was trimmed by 6 bases and the J gene end by 6 bases; junction bases not matched to a gene: 8. CDR3 protein: CASRTGTGVGEQYF. The CDR3 DNA reads TGTGCCAGTAGGACCGGGACAGGGGTCGGCGAGCAGTACTTC.

This sequence joins TRBV19 and TRBJ2-5; D possibly corresponds to TRBD1 (5 bases). CDR1 is LNHDA, CDR2 SQIVND, per germline (reference sequence). The V gene lost 3 bases and the J gene lost 5 bases, with 7 bases spanning the gap. The CDR3 spans 12 residues. This CDR3 reads CASSMSGETQYF. The CDR3 DNA reads as TGTGCCAGTAGTATGTCAGGGGAGACCCAGTACTTC. Full variable domain (outside the CDR3, taken from reference TRBV19 and TRBJ2-5): DGGITQSPKYLFRKEGQNVTLSCEQNLNHDAMYWYRQDPGQGLRLIYYSQIVNDFQKGDIAEGYSVSREKKESFPLTVTSAQKNPTAFYLCASSMSGETQYFGPGTRLLVL.